This TCR beta chain was obtained from a study of T cell responses to AZD1222 COVID-19 vaccine. Study outcomes and limitations: There were repertoire samples only from the period after the peak T cell response. Spike-specific TCRs gained breadth and depth after people received two AZD1222 doses.

Note on this clone: Its specificity is unknown.

Assay used: immunoSEQ multiplex PCR; TCRdb lists only in-frame clones, some missing. The repertoire holds tens of thousands of clones, with about nine tenths as singletons. V was trimmed by 10 bases and J by 4 bases, leaving 10 bases between them. Germline CDR1 reads MNHEY; CDR2 reads SMNVEV (reference sequence). CDR3 length: 11 amino acids. V gene TRBV27 combines with J gene TRBJ1-2, with D unresolved. The material was peripheral blood, obtained 28 days after the second AZD1222 dose. The clonotype originates from an adult who received the AZD1222 COVID-19 vaccine. This chain's CDR3 is CATRTVYGYTF. The DNA of the CDR3 is TGTGCCACCCGGACGGTCTATGGCTACACCTTC.